A single sample is the source of the 22 T cell receptor beta chains below, sequenced in a study of molecular identifiers for immune sequencing clone quantification. TCRdb reprocessed the PCR reads via MiXCR and lists one record per CDR3 protein. The repertoire holds about 510,000 distinct CDR3 sequences, with 25% as singletons. What was sequenced was naive CD8+ T cells from blood, with Jurkat cell RNA spiked in. The subset here: FACS-sorted CD8+CD4-CCR7+CD45RA+ naive T cells. All receptors derive from a human donor in good health. Some libraries in this study had Jurkat cell RNA spiked in.

About this clonotype: This may stem from a read error, because a much larger clone lies one nucleotide away. The V and J genes are TRBV4-3 and TRBJ2-5, with TRBD1 matching over 7 bases. The CDR3 sequence is 13 residues long. Germline CDR1 is LGHNA and CDR2 is YSLEER. CDR3 amino acids: CAGSQGQEETQYF. In nucleotides, the CDR3 is TGCGCCGGCAGCCAAGGACAGGAGGAGACCCAGTACTTC.

The chain recombines TRBV7-6 with TRBJ2-5; 7 positions agree with TRBD1. Trimming at V came to 6 bases and at J to 2 bases, leaving 6 bases not matched to a gene. Germline V gives CDR1 SGHVS, CDR2 FNYEAQ. This CDR3 contains 14 residues. CDR3 sequence (DNA): TGTGCCAGCAGGTTCGACAGGGTGCAAGAGACCCAGTACTTC. Amino acid sequence: CASRFDRVQETQYF. Variable domain in full (rest from reference TRBV7-6 and TRBJ2-5): GAGVSQSPRYKVTKRGQDVALRCDPISGHVSLYWYRQALGQGPEFLTYFNYEAQQDKSGLPNDRFSAERPEGSISTLTIQRTEQRDSAMYRCASRFDRVQETQYFGPGTRLLVL.

The V and J genes are TRBV20-1 and TRBJ1-5; maybe TRBD1 (5 bases). With 3 bases removed from V and 1 base from J, the gap between germline ends came to 16 bases. Germline CDR1 is DFQATT and CDR2 is SNEGSKA (reference sequence). The CDR3 spans 16 residues. DNA for the CDR3: TGCAGTGCTAGGACCACAGGAGGGCCGAGCAATCAGCCCCAGCATTTT. Translating gives CSARTTGGPSNQPQHF.

This clonotype was seen ten or more times. This sequence joins TRBV7-2 and TRBJ2-1, with 8 bases aligning to TRBD2. V lost 3 bases to trimming and J lost 7 bases; unmatched junction nucleotides: 8. CDR1 and CDR2 (germline): SGHTA, FQGNSA. The CDR3 sequence is 15 residues long. CDR3 in DNA: TGTGCCAGCAGCTTTTTAGCGGGGAGTTGGAATGAGCAGTTCTTC. Translating gives CASSFLAGSWNEQFF.

The table lists this clonotype with a few counts. The genes are TRBV27 and TRBJ2-3; D perhaps matches TRBD2 (6 bases). The CDR3 contains 15 residues. Trimming took 5 bases from V and 4 from J, leaving 16 bases between them. CDR1 is MNHEY, CDR2 SMNVEV, per germline (reference sequence). The CDR3, as DNA: TGTGCCAGCAGTCCTGGCTCGGGAGACCCAGATACGCAGTATTTT. It codes for CASSPGSGDPDTQYF.

This clonotype was counted only a few times. CDR3 loop: CASSMGGVNQPQHF. CDR3 nucleotides: TGTGCCAGTAGTATGGGAGGGGTTAATCAGCCCCAGCATTTT. V is TRBV19 and J is TRBJ1-5; D is perhaps TRBD1 (5 bases). In germline, CDR1 is LNHDA, CDR2 SQIVND (reference sequence). The V end was cut by 3 bases, the J end by 4 bases, with 10 bases between. The CDR3 has 14 residues.

This clonotype has just one count. The chain is built from TRBV9 and TRBJ2-7, with 9 bases matching TRBD1. V shed 4 bases and J 9 bases; nucleotides not matched to a gene: 8. The CDR3 contains 13 residues. CDR1 SGDLS and CDR2 YYNGEE come from the germline V gene. The CDR3 bases are TGTGCCAGCAGCAACAGGGGGCCCCACGGGCAGTACTTC. It translates to CASSNRGPHGQYF.

This clonotype occurred a few times. The chain uses TRBV4-3 and TRBJ1-4; 8 bases are shared with TRBD1. Germline assignment: CDR1 LGHNA and CDR2 YSLEER. V was pared by 0 bases and J by 7 bases, with 7 bases of the junction left unmatched. The CDR3 has 16 amino acids. The CDR3 nucleotides read TGCGCCAGCAGCCAAGAAGACGACAGGGGTATTGAAAAACTGTTTTTT. This encodes CASSQEDDRGIEKLFF.

The rearrangement uses TRBV28 and TRBJ2-7; D may correspond to TRBD1 or TRBD2 (6 bases each). The CDR3 extends over 15 amino acids. In germline, CDR1 is MDHEN, CDR2 SYDVKM. Trimming took 8 bases from V and 3 from J, leaving 20 bases between them. CDR3 coding DNA: TGTGCCAGCGGTGACCCGGGACACGGGGGCTACGAGCAGTACTTC. It specifies CASGDPGHGGYEQYF.

This clonotype was seen at least ten times. The chain joins TRBV4-1 to TRBJ1-2, with D maybe TRBD1 (5 bases). The ends were cut back, 1 base at V and 5 bases at J, with 14 bases in the middle. CDR3 length: 15 residues. Germline V CDR1 and CDR2: MGHRA, YSYEKL. CDR3 nucleotides: TGCGCCAGCAGCCAAGGGACGGGGCCGCGGTATGGCTACACCTTC. Its translation is CASSQGTGPRYGYTF.

At least ten counts were recorded for this clonotype. The chain has TRBV7-9 and TRBJ1-1; a possible D gene is TRBD1 (5 bases). The CDR3 has 14 amino acids. V was clipped by 1 base and J by 6 bases, with 12 bases between them. The germline CDR1 and CDR2 sequences are SEHNR and FQNEAQ (reference sequence). CDR3 protein: CASSLDSGLAEAFF. For the CDR3, the DNA is TGTGCCAGCAGCTTAGATTCAGGGTTGGCTGAAGCTTTCTTT.

This clonotype was observed at least ten times. V is TRBV10-3 and J is TRBJ2-7, with a tentative D call TRBD1 (6 bases). V lost 6 bases and J 5 bases, leaving 11 bases between the germline ends. This CDR3 contains 12 residues. Germline values: CDR1 ENHRY, CDR2 SYGVKD. This CDR3 reads CAIRAQGHEQYF. The CDR3 bases are TGTGCCATCAGAGCACAGGGTCACGAGCAGTACTTC.

V gene TRBV7-2 combines with J gene TRBJ2-7; D ambiguous. The germline gives CDR1 SGHTA, CDR2 FQGNSA. V lost 4 bases and J lost 2, with 12 bases in between. CDR3 size: 14 residues. CDR3 residues: CASSSPGSTYEQYF. CDR3 nucleotides: TGTGCCAGCAGCTCGCCCGGTAGCACCTACGAGCAGTACTTC.

There are a few counts of this clonotype. The genes are TRBV5-4 and TRBJ1-1; tentative D call: TRBD1 (6 bases). The CDR3 extends over 13 amino acids. Germline V CDR1 and CDR2: SGHNT, YYREEE (reference sequence). Deletions cut 4 bases from V and 7 bases from J, with 14 bases between. The CDR3, as DNA: TGTGCCAGCAGCCCAACAGGGAGAAGTGAAGCTTTCTTT. Translation: CASSPTGRSEAFF.

This chain connects TRBV30 to TRBJ1-4; no reliable D call. Germline CDR1 GTSNPN, CDR2 SVGIG (reference sequence). The CDR3 spans 12 residues. Trimming cost V 7 bases and J 10 bases, with 16 bases left between them. CDR3 amino acids: CASWDFKGKLFF. The CDR3 nucleotides are TGTGCCTCCTGGGATTTTAAAGGAAAACTGTTTTTT.

This clonotype was counted a few times. The genes are TRBV28 and TRBJ2-1, with 7 bases that match TRBD2. This CDR3 comprises 15 residues. CDR1 is MDHEN, CDR2 SYDVKM, per germline. Unmatched junction bases numbered 10, after V lost 7 bases and J lost 4 bases. The CDR3 here is CASKVRSGEYNEQFF. The CDR3 bases are TGTGCCAGCAAGGTTCGCAGCGGGGAATACAATGAGCAGTTCTTC. The full variable domain, rest sourced from reference TRBV28 and TRBJ2-1, is DVKVTQSSRYLVKRTGEKVFLECVQDMDHENMFWYRQDPGLGLRLIYFSYDVKMKEKGDIPEGYSVSREKKERFSLILESASTNQTSMYLCASKVRSGEYNEQFFGPGTRLTVL.

This clonotype was counted between two and nine times. This chain joins TRBV12-3 or TRBV12-4 and TRBJ2-6, with 11 bases matching TRBD2. The CDR3 consists of 17 residues. The junction had 8 bases not matched to a gene; V was cut back by 6 bases and J by 4 bases. For the CDR3, the DNA is TGTGCCAGCAGCTATAGCGGGGGGGCGCGGGGGGCCAACGTCCTGACTTTC. It translates to CASSYSGGARGANVLTF.

This clonotype has more than one count but fewer than ten. The chain links TRBV12-3 or TRBV12-4 to TRBJ2-1, with D perhaps TRBD2 (6 bases). The CDR3 contains 14 residues. Trimming shortened V by 8 bases and J by 6 bases, and 17 bases separated the two germline ends. The CDR3 DNA reads as TGTGCCAGCTACGGCGGGGTGGACATCAATGAGCAGTTCTTC. It specifies CASYGGVDINEQFF.

A word on this clonotype: A much larger clonotype is one base distant, so this may be a read error. The rearrangement joins TRBV7-9 to TRBJ2-1; 9 positions agree with TRBD2. CDR1 and CDR2 (germline): SEHNR, FQNEAQ (reference sequence). V lost 1 base to trimming and J lost 13 bases; unmatched junction nucleotides: 14. The CDR3 loop spans 16 amino acids. This chain's CDR3 is CASSLGASGEQETQFF. The CDR3 bases are TGTGCCAGCAGCTTAGGCGCTAGCGGGGAACAAGAGACCCAGTTCTTC.

The rearrangement joins TRBV15 to TRBJ2-5, with D tentatively TRBD2 (6 bases). V was pared by 3 bases and J by 7 bases, with 15 bases between. Germline V gives CDR1 LNHNV, CDR2 YYDKDF (reference sequence). The CDR3 loop spans 14 amino acids. CDR3 loop: CATSSRGSEGTQYF. CDR3 nucleotide sequence: TGTGCCACCAGCAGTCGCGGATCGGAGGGGACCCAGTACTTC.

The sample holds many counts of this clonotype. The chain combines TRBV7-6 with TRBJ2-3; D remains unclear. This CDR3 contains 15 residues. With 2 bases removed from V and 4 bases from J, the gap between germline ends came to 13 bases. CDR1 is SGHVS and CDR2 is FNYEAQ in the germline V gene. The CDR3: CASSLSYARSDTQYF. The CDR3 nucleotides read TGTGCCAGCAGCTTAAGCTACGCGAGATCAGATACGCAGTATTTT.

This clonotype was seen repeatedly, ten times or more. This chain links TRBV6-5 with TRBJ2-2; 8 bases fit TRBD1. This CDR3 region has 15 residues. V trimming: 5 bases; J trimming: 3 bases; junction bases outside the gene matches: 5. CDR1 MNHEY and CDR2 SVGAGI come from the germline V gene. DNA of the CDR3: TGTGCCAGCAGTGAGACAGGGGCCTACACCGGGGAGCTGTTTTTT. Translating gives CASSETGAYTGELFF.